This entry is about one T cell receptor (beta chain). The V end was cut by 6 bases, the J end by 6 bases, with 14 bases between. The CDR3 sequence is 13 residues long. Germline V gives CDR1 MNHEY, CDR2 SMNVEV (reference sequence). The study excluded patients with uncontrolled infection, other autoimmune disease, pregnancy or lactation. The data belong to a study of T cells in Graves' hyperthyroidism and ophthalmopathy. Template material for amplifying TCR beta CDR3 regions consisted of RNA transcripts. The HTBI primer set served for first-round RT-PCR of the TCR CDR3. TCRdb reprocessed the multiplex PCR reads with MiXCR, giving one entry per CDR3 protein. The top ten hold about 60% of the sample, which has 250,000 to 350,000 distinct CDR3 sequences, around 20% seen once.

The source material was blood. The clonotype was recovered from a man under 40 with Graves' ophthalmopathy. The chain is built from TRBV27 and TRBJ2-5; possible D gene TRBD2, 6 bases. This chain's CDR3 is CASSNPGGKTQYF. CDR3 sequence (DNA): TGTGCCAGCAGCAATCCCGGGGGAAAGACCCAGTACTTC.